What follows is one T cell receptor (beta chain) and its context. What antigen it recognizes has not been identified. Base qualities are not provided; no much larger clone lies one nucleotide away. Related transplant donors provided blood samples for TCR beta sequencing. Nuclei Lysis Solution was used to extract genomic DNA from fresh or cryopreserved unfractionated peripheral blood mononuclear cells. The immunoSEQ assay, a bias-controlled multiplex PCR using V- and J-specific primers, was used to amplify TCR beta CDR3 regions from genomic DNA. In a second PCR step, a proprietary barcode and Illumina adapter sequences were attached to the CDR3 amplicons. CDR3 libraries were sequenced on an Illumina MiSeq instrument. In the source study's methods: Export and quality control were handled in immunoSEQ Analyzer 3.0, while downstream analyses relied on R Bioconductor and Immunarch. Repertoire metrics were calculated using only productive rearrangements within the normalized downsampled data set. Clonotypes larger than 5 templates in the normalized cohort were defined as pathologically expanded. The Inverse Simpson Index served as the measure of repertoire diversity. The non-normalized data set was used for CMV-specificity analyses so that all clonotypes could be captured. Imported from immuneACCESS, the table was reduced by TCRdb to in-frame sequences with V and J called. These copies leave out some clones; in studies compared against another copy, an unresolved V gene accounts for under half, and the cause of the remainder is not known. That table gives V, J and clone size, and the DNA gave D and trimming. This sample lists 69,000 or so clones; approximately 94% were detected once. More than 1.5% of the sample is held by the ten biggest clonotypes.

The data derive from a study of T cell clonotyping in hematopoietic cell transplantation (dated by TCRdb to 2020 to 2022). Turning to the overall study: In the study, 135 blood samples were gathered from 35 to 45 consecutive transplant recipients and their related donors. Patients were recruited between late 2015 and January 2017 and followed until September 2020 or death.

Broad study findings and their caveats: Donor and pretransplant recipient Inverse Simpson Index values predicted broader posttransplant TCR repertoire diversity. A decrease in recipient TCR diversity was observed after transplant, and a progressive increase in pathologically expanded clonotypes was seen from day 30 to day 180. The sample size was limited, and because cells were not sorted, the contributions of CD4 and CD8 repertoires could not be separated. Just a small fraction of recipient repertoires overlapped with donor repertoires, and more than 97% appeared de novo at the given depth.

From the germline V gene, CDR1 is SNHLY and CDR2 is FYNNEI. Taken from cysteine to phenylalanine, the CDR3 has 14 residues. Only the CDR3 portion is preserved as DNA: 42 bases, with reading frame beginning at the first base. Trimming takes 6 bases from V and 5 bases from J, and the germline ends sit 17 bases apart. The clonotype was recovered from a man between 50 and 59 years old in good health. Some clones in this sample may be carry-over from other donors' samples. The receptor chain draws on TRBV2 and TRBJ2-7; no D gene is confidently identified. The sample was peripheral blood mononuclear cells. CDR3 reads: CASRRASSGHEQYF. The bases read TGTGCCAGCAGACGGGCCAGTTCGGGCCACGAGCAGTACTTC.